This TCR beta chain is drawn from a study of cytomegalovirus exposure and HLA in healthy donors. Study results and caveats: Follow-up analysis seemed to connect common viral pathogens with several of the most significant clusters identified. Highest at DRB1 and lowest at HLA-C, TCR association rates differed among HLA loci in a later analysis. Analyzed later, most CMV-associated TCR beta chains appeared HLA-restricted.

PCR employed 60 Vbeta and 13 Jbeta primers. Assay used: immunoSEQ multiplex PCR; TCRdb lists only in-frame clones, some missing. The sample carries approximately 160,000 clones, around 82% recorded once. Germline lookup yields CDR1 SQVTM and CDR2 ANQGSEA. This CDR3 contains 12 residues. The germline V and J ends were trimmed by 5 bases and 3 bases, with 10 bases remaining between them. This clone was detected only a few times. What it binds is unknown. This TCR was sampled from a boy younger than 10 in good health and CMV-seronegative. The chain combines TRBV29-1 with TRBJ1-1; D is uncertain. The source material was PBMCs. The CDR3 protein is CSVRSADTEAFF. The CDR3 bases are TGCAGCGTTAGGTCCGCGGACACTGAAGCTTTCTTT.